The entry below gives a single T cell receptor (beta chain) sequence along with its context. Its antigen is still unknown. Per-base qualities were not stored, and no clone one base away is much larger. Sequencing of TCRB CDR3 was done on genomic DNA with the immunoSEQ assay. The authors processed their data as follows. Published virus-specific TCRB sequences were compared with patient CD8+ clones larger than 1%, and only a few matches were found. Only productive TCRB rearrangements were included in the analyses. Clonality was calculated as a Shannon entropy-based productive clonality index, and a clone was defined by a unique TCRB CDR3 sequence. Repertoire overlap for a pair of samples was computed from each clone's template counts relative to total templates per sample. V-gene usage from TCRB sequencing and V-gene usage measured by flow cytometry were correlated (Spearman r of roughly 0.56). What TCRdb holds here is the immuneACCESS table cut down to in-frame rearrangements. Part of the clones is not present; checked against another copy, under half of the missing clones reflect an unresolved V gene, and the others are unexplained. V, J and clone size were drawn from that table, and D and trimming were deduced from the DNA. The sample profile shows around 19,000 clones; 55% to 80% of them were found once. The ten largest clones add up to about 20% of the sample.

On an AutoMACS, CD4+ and CD8+ cells were isolated via positive magnetic bead selection, and their purity was verified by flow cytometry. After a first flow cytometry screen using a TCR V beta antibody panel, clonal expansions were characterized through TCRB deep sequencing of sorted CD8+ fractions. Ficoll-Paque PLUS density gradient separation was used to isolate peripheral blood mononuclear cells. DNA from CD4-enriched, CD8-enriched or PBMC samples was extracted using Nucleospin Tissue or Tissue XS kits and then quantified on a Qubit 2.0 fluorometer. The CDR3 spans 14 residues, from the cysteine through the phenylalanine. CDR3 DNA only is kept here, 42 bases in frame from base 1. Based on the germline V gene (reference sequence), the CDR1 and CDR2 sequences are MNHEY and SMNVEV. V sheds 6 bases and J sheds 2 bases, leaving 14 bases between their ends. The source of the sample is a study of somatic mutations in cytotoxic T cells in rheumatoid arthritis (dated by TCRdb to 2016 to 2017). About the study as a whole: Right after diagnosis and prior to the start of any treatment, approximately 30 ml EDTA of peripheral blood was drawn from patients. A FACSAria II or Sony SH800 was used to flow-sort some V beta antibody-stained T-cell populations at nearly 100% purity, and TCRB sequencing was also done on sorted V beta1+ cells. The study asked whether expanded CD8+ T-cell clones in newly diagnosed, untreated rheumatoid arthritis carry somatic mutations, and used TCRB deep sequencing to characterize clonality. TCRB deep sequencing was performed for more than 50 rheumatoid arthritis patients and about 20 healthy controls. The median ages of the patient and control groups were essentially identical. Overall results and qualifications from the work: Healthy controls showed no age-related increase in CD8+ clonality, whereas patients did (Spearman r ≈ 0.49). In 8 out of 65 patients, more than 20% of CD8+ cells belonged to the largest CD8+ clone, while several identical CD8+ TCRB sequences were shared between blood and synovial fluid. Viral specificity could not be ruled out by absence from virus-specific databases, and the antigen targets of the expanded CD8+ clones remained unknown. Rheumatoid arthritis patients and age-matched healthy controls did not significantly differ in CD8+ T-cell clonality. The slight TRBV07 underrepresentation in patients was not adjusted for multiple comparisons.

The origin of this receptor is an adult with rheumatoid arthritis. Source material: CD8+ T cells sorted from blood. The chain is encoded by TRBV27 joined to TRBJ2-7; D gene: possibly TRBD1, on 5 matching bases. The CDR3 protein sequence reads: CASSPTGFPYEQYF. The nucleotide sequence is TGTGCCAGCAGCCCTACAGGTTTTCCCTACGAGCAGTACTTC.